This TCR beta chain originates from a study of blood T cell repertoires in COVID-19. There are 14 residues in the CDR3. With 4 bases removed from V and 3 bases from J, the gap between germline ends came to 14 bases. The germline gives CDR1 SGHDT, CDR2 YYEEEE. The table came from immunoSEQ multiplex PCR; TCRdb's copy has only in-frame clones and leaves some out. The sample carries some 180,000 clones, over 70% recorded once. Sequencing input: PBMCs or T cells enriched from blood (not recorded which). The V call is TRBV5-6, the J call TRBJ2-7; D perhaps matches TRBD2 (6 bases). This receptor was taken from a man aged 55 to 70 who had been exposed to COVID-19. Written as DNA, the CDR3 is TGTGCCAGCAGCCCCGGGGGACGACACTACGAGCAGTACTTC. Encoded protein: CASSPGGRHYEQYF.